One sample yielded the 14 T cell receptor beta chains listed below, sequenced in a study of T cells in Graves' hyperthyroidism and ophthalmopathy. Template material for amplifying TCR beta CDR3 regions consisted of RNA transcripts. Primed by the HTBI set, a first-round RT-PCR was run on the TCR CDR3. TCRdb called the multiplex PCR reads again in MiXCR, with one record for every CDR3 protein. The sample holds 150,000 to 200,000 distinct CDR3 sequences; about 18% are singletons and the top ten take 25% to 35%. The sequencing input was blood. The receptors come from a woman in her 50s with Graves' hyperthyroidism.

This clonotype was detected only a few times. CDR3 DNA: TGTGCCAGCAGCCCGAGGGCGGGGGGCCGCACAGATACGCAGTATTTT. This sequence encodes CASSPRAGGRTDTQYF. The chain is built from TRBV4-2 and TRBJ2-3; 8 positions match TRBD2. Germline CDR1 reads LGHNA; CDR2 reads YNFKEQ. The CDR3 runs to 16 residues. V lost 4 bases and J lost 1; bases outside the gene matches: 7.

This clonotype was picked up many times. This chain links TRBV10-2 with TRBJ1-2, with D uncertain. CDR1 WSHSY and CDR2 SAAADI come from the germline V gene. V was shortened by 2 bases and J by 3 bases, with 4 bases between the two germline ends. The CDR3 extends over 12 amino acids. CDR3 sequence reads: CASSEGYYGYTF. CDR3 in DNA: TGCGCCAGCAGTGAGGGGTACTATGGCTACACCTTC.

This clonotype was seen more than once but under ten times. The gene calls are TRBV7-2 and TRBJ1-1, with 8 bases lining up with TRBD1. This CDR3 is 15 amino acids long. Per the germline V gene, CDR1 is SGHTA and CDR2 is FQGNSA. The junction had 3 bases not matched to a gene; V was cut back by 3 bases and J by 0 bases. CDR3 residues: CASSFDRGLNTEAFF. In DNA form, the CDR3 reads TGTGCCAGCAGCTTTGACAGGGGATTGAACACTGAAGCTTTCTTT.

This sequence joins TRBV12-3 or TRBV12-4 and TRBJ1-5; D remains ambiguous. There are 12 residues in the CDR3. V dropped 4 bases and J dropped 10 bases, with 11 bases sitting between them. CDR3: CASSSPPDPQHF. CDR3 in DNA: TGTGCCAGCAGTTCCCCCCCCGATCCCCAGCATTTT.

J is TRBJ1-2 and V is TRBV11-3; D ambiguous. Germline V gives CDR1 SGHNT, CDR2 YENEEA. V lost 6 bases and J 4 bases, leaving 18 bases between the germline ends. CDR3 length: 15 residues. CDR3 in DNA: TGTGCCAGCAGTTTAAATCGTCGAGTGATCTATGGCTACACCTTC. It yields the protein CASSLNRRVIYGYTF.

This clonotype was detected ten times or more. The chain joins TRBV6-5 to TRBJ1-1, with D possibly TRBD1 on 6 matching bases. CDR1 and CDR2 (germline): MNHEY, SVGAGI. The CDR3 spans 14 residues. Trimming cost V 2 bases and J 4 bases, with 11 bases left between them. The chain's CDR3 is CASSYGRRGTEAFF. The CDR3 DNA follows: TGTGCCAGCAGTTACGGTCGCAGGGGCACTGAAGCTTTCTTT.

The rearrangement links TRBV6-2 or TRBV6-3 to TRBJ1-5; D unclear. Germline-derived CDR1 and CDR2 are MNHEY and SVGEGT. V lost 5 bases to trimming and J lost 7 bases, with 21 bases between them. There are 16 residues in the CDR3. The CDR3 nucleotides read TGTGCCAGCAGTGAAGTATGGGCCATTGCGAGCCAGCCCCAGCATTTT. It codes for CASSEVWAIASQPQHF.

This clonotype has ten or more counts. The CDR3 DNA reads TGCAGCGTTGAGACGGCCACGAGCTCCTACAATGAGCAGTTCTTC. Its protein product is CSVETATSSYNEQFF. V and J are TRBV29-1 and TRBJ2-1; unclear D gene. Trimming removed 3 bases from V and 0 bases from J, with 12 bases in between. This CDR3 has 15 amino acids. Looked up from germline, CDR1 is SQVTM and CDR2 is ANQGSEA.

The chain carries TRBV18 and TRBJ1-5; D is perhaps TRBD1 (5 bases). The germline V and J ends were trimmed by 1 base and 1 base, with 14 bases remaining between them. The CDR3 is made up of 17 amino acids. Germline loops: CDR1 KGHSH, CDR2 LQKENI. CDR3 in DNA: TGTGCCAGCTCACCACGGGCAGGATGGGGGAGCAATCAGCCCCAGCATTTT. Translation gives CASSPRAGWGSNQPQHF.

The table lists this clonotype with many counts. The rearrangement uses TRBV6-1 and TRBJ2-3; 8 nucleotides line up with TRBD1. Trimming at V came to 7 bases and at J to 3 bases, leaving 9 bases not matched to a gene. Germline V gene sequence: CDR1 MNHNS, CDR2 SASEGT. The CDR3 length is 15 residues. CDR3 sequence reads: CASTPQGGKTDTQYF. The DNA for the CDR3 is TGTGCCAGCACCCCACAGGGGGGTAAGACAGATACGCAGTATTTT.

Many counts were recorded for this clonotype. V gene TRBV14 combines with J gene TRBJ2-3; TRBD1 matches 7 bases. Germline-derived CDR1 and CDR2 are SGHDN and FVKESK. This CDR3 is 17 amino acids long. V lost 2 bases, J lost 1 base, and 9 bases stayed unmatched. The CDR3 DNA sequence: TGTGCCAGCAGCCAAACTACAGGGGACAGAGGCACAGATACGCAGTATTTT. It translates to CASSQTTGDRGTDTQYF.

At least ten counts were recorded for this clonotype. This chain links TRBV4-1 with TRBJ2-7; the match to TRBD2 covers 7 bases. Trimming took 0 bases from V and 3 from J; bases not matched to a gene: 5. CDR1 and CDR2 from the germline V gene are MGHRA and YSYEKL. This CDR3 is 15 amino acids long. The CDR3 nucleotides are TGCGCCAGCAGCCAAGATTGGGGGGGTAGCTACGAGCAGTACTTC. It is translated as CASSQDWGGSYEQYF.

There are many counts of this clonotype. The CDR3 DNA sequence: TGTGCCAGCAGTTACTTTCAGGGGGGGGATACGCAGTATTTT. Amino acid sequence: CASSYFQGGDTQYF. This chain joins TRBV6-5 and TRBJ2-3; D may correspond to TRBD1 or TRBD2 (7 bases each). The CDR3 is 14 amino acids. V lost 1 base and J 6 bases, leaving 11 bases between the germline ends. The germline V gene encodes CDR1 MNHEY and CDR2 SVGAGI.

Ten or more counts support this clonotype. This chain links TRBV12-3 or TRBV12-4 with TRBJ1-2; the match to TRBD1 covers 7 bases. V was pared by 5 bases and J by 6 bases, with 12 bases of the junction left unmatched. The CDR3 spans 15 residues. CDR3 amino acids: CASSSEGATKNGYTF. CDR3 DNA sequence: TGTGCCAGCAGTAGCGAGGGGGCAACGAAGAATGGCTACACCTTC.